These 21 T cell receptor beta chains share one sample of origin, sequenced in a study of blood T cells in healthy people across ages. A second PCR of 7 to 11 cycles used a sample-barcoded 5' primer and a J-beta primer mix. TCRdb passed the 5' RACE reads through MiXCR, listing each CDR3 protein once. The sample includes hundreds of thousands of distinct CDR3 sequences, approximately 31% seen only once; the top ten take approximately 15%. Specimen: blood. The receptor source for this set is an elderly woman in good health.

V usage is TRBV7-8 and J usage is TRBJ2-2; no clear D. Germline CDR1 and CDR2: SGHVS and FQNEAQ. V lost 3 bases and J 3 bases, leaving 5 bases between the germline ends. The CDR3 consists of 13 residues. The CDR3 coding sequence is TGTGCCAGCAGCTTCTATGACACCGGGGAGCTGTTTTTT. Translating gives CASSFYDTGELFF.

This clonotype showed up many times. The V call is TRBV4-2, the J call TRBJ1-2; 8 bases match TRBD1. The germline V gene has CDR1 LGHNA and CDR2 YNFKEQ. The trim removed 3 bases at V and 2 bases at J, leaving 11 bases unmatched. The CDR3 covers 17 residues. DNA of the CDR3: TGTGCCAGCAGCCAGACTATCGGGACAGGCGGAAACTATGGCTACACCTTC. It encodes CASSQTIGTGGNYGYTF.

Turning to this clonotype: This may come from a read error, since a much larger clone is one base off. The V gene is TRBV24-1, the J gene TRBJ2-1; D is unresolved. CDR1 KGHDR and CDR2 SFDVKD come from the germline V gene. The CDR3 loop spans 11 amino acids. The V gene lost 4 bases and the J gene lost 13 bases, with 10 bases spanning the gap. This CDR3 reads CATSDSRTQFF. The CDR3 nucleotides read TGTGCCACCAGTGACTCTAGGACCCAGTTCTTC.

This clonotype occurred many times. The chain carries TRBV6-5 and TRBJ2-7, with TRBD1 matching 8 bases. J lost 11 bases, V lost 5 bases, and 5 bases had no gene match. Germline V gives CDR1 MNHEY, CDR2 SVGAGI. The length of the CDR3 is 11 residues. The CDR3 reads CASSGTGTEYF. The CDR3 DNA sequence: TGTGCCAGCAGTGGGACAGGAACGGAGTACTTC.

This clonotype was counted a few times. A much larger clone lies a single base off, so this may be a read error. The CDR3 here is CASKGGAGRNEQFF. As DNA, the CDR3 is TGTGCCAGCAAGGGAGGGGCAGGGAGGAATGAGCAGTTCTTC. The chain joins TRBV7-2 to TRBJ2-1, with 7 bases fitting TRBD2. The V gene end was trimmed by 7 bases and the J gene end by 7 bases; junction bases not matched to a gene: 10. The CDR3 spans 14 residues. Germline V CDR1 and CDR2: SGHTA, FQGNSA.

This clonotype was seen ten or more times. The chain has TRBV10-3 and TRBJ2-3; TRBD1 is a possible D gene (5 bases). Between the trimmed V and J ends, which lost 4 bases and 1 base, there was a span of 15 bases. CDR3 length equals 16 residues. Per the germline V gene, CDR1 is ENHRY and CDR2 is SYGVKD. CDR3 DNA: TGTGCCATCAGTGGTTCCACAGGATGGGGCACAGATACGCAGTATTTT. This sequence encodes CAISGSTGWGTDTQYF.

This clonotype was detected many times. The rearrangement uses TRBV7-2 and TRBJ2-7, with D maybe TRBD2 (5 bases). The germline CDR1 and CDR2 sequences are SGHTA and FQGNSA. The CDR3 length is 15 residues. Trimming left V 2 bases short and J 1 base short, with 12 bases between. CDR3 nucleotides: TGTGCCAGCAGCTTAAGTTCGGGGATTTCCTACGAGCAGTACTTC. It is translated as CASSLSSGISYEQYF. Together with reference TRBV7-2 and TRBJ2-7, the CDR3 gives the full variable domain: GAGVSQSPSNKVTEKGKDVELRCDPISGHTALYWYRQSLGQGLEFLIYFQGNSAPDKSGLPSDRFSAERTGGSVSTLTIQRTQQEDSAVYLCASSLSSGISYEQYFGPGTRLTVT.

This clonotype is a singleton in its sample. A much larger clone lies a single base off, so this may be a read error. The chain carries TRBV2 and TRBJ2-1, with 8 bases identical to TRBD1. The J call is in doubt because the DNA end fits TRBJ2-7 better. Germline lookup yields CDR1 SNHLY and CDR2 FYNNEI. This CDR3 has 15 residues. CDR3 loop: CASSADRGWNNEQYF. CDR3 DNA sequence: TGTGCCAGCAGCGCCGACAGGGGTTGGAACAATGAGCAGTACTTC.

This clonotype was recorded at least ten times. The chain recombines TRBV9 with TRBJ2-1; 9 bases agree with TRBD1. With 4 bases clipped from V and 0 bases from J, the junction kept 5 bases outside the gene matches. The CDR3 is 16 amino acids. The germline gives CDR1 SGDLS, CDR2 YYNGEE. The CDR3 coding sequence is TGTGCCAGCAGCCCCGGGACAGGGAGCTCCTACAATGAGCAGTTCTTC. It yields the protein CASSPGTGSSYNEQFF.

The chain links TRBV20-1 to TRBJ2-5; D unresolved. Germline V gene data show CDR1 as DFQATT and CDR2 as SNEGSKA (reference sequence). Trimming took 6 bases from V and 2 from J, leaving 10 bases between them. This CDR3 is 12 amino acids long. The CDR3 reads CSASAVQETQYF. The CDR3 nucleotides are TGCAGTGCGTCGGCAGTTCAAGAGACCCAGTACTTC.

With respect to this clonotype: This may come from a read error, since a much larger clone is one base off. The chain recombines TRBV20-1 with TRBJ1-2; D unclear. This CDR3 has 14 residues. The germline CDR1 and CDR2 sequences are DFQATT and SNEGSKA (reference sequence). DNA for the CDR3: TGCAGTGCTAGAGATAGTAATGGGGAGCATGGCCACACCTTC. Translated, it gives CSARDSNGEHGHTF.

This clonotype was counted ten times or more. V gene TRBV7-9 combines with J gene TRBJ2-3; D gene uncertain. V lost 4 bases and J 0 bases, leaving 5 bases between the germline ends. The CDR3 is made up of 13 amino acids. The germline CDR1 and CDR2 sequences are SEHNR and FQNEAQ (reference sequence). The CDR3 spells CASSSSSTDTQYF. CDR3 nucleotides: TGTGCCAGCAGCTCTAGTAGCACAGATACGCAGTATTTT.

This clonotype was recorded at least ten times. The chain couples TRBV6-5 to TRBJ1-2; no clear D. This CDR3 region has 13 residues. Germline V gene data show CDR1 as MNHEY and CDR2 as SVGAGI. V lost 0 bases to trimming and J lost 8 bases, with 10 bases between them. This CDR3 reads CASSYSEGWGYTF. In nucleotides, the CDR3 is TGTGCCAGCAGTTACTCGGAGGGATGGGGCTACACCTTC.

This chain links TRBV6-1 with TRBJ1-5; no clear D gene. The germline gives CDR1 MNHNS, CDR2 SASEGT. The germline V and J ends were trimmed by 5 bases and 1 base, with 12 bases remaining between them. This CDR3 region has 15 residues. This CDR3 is CASSQTVVSNQPQHF. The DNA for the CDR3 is TGTGCCAGCAGTCAAACGGTAGTGAGCAATCAGCCCCAGCATTTT.

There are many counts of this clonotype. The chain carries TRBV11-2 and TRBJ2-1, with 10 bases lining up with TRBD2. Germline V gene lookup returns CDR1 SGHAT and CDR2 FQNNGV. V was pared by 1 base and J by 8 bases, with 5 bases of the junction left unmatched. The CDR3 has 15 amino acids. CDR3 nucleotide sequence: TGTGCCAGCAGCTTAGCCGGACTAGCGGTACATGAGCAGTTCTTC. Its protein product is CASSLAGLAVHEQFF.

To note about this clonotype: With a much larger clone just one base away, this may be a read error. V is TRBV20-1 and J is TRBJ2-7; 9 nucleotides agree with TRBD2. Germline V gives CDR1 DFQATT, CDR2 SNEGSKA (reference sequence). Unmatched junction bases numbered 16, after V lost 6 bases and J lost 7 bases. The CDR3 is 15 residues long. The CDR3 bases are TGCAGTGCGCCGAAATCGGGACTAGCAAGCAATGAGCAGTACTTC. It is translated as CSAPKSGLASNEQYF.

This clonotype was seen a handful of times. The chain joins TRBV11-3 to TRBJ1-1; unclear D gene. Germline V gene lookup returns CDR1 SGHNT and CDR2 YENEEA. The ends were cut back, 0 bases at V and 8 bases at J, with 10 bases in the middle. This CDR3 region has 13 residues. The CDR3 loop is CASSLDPAGEAFF. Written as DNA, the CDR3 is TGTGCCAGCAGCTTAGATCCCGCGGGGGAAGCTTTCTTT. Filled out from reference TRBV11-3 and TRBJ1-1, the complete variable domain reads EAGVVQSPRYKIIEKKQPVAFWCNPISGHNTLYWYLQNLGQGPELLIRYENEEAVDDSQLPKDRFSAERLKGVDSTLKIQPAELGDSAVYLCASSLDPAGEAFFGQGTRLTVV.

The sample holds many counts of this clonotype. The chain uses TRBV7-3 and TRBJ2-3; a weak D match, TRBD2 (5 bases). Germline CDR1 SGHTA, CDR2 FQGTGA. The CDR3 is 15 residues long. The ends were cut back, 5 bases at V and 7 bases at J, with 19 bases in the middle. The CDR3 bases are TGTGCCAGCAGCGTCGGTTTGAGGTCCGGGAATACGCAGTATTTT. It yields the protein CASSVGLRSGNTQYF. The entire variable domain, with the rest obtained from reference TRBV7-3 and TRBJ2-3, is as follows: GAGVSQTPSNKVTEKGKYVELRCDPISGHTALYWYRQSLGQGPEFLIYFQGTGAADDSGLPNDRFFAVRPEGSVSTLKIQRTERGDSAVYLCASSVGLRSGNTQYFGPGTRLTVL.

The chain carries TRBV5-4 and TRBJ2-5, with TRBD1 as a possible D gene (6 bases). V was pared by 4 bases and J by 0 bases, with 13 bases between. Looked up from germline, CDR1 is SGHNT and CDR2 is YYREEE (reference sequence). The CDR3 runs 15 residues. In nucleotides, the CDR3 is TGTGCCAGCAGCCTATTACAGGGAAACCAAGAGACCCAGTACTTC. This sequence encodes CASSLLQGNQETQYF.

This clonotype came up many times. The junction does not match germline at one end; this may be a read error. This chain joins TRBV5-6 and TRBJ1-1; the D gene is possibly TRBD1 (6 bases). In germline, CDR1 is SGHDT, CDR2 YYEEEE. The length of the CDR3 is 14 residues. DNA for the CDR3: TGCGCCAGCAGCCTCATTAGGGGGGACACTGAAGCTTTCTTT. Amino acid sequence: CASSLIRGDTEAFF. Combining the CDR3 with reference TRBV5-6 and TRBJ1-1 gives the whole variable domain DAGVTQSPTHLIKTRGQQVTLRCSPKSGHDTVSWYQQALGQGPQFIFQYYEEEERQRGNFPDRFSGHQFPNYSSELNVNALLLGDSALYLCASSLIRGDTEAFFGQGTRLTVV.

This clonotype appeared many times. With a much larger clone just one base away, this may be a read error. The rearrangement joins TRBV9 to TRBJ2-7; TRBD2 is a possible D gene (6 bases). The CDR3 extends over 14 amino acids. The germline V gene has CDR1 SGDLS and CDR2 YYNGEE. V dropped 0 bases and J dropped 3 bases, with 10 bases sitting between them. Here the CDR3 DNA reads TGTGCCAGCAGCGTAGGGCAGGGAGGCTACGAGCAGTACTTC. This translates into CASSVGQGGYEQYF. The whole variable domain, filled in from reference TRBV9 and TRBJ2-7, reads DSGVTQTPKHLITATGQRVTLRCSPRSGDLSVYWYQQSLDQGLQFLIQYYNGEERAKGNILERFSAQQFPDLHSELNLSSLELGDSALYFCASSVGQGGYEQYFGPGTRLTVT.